One and the same sample provided the 27 T cell receptor beta chains below, sequenced in a study of cytomegalovirus exposure and HLA in healthy donors. With 60 Vbeta and 13 Jbeta primers, the PCR was carried out. The method was immunoSEQ multiplex PCR; TCRdb's version includes in-frame clones alone and lacks a portion of them. The profile shows around 110,000 clones, approximately 82% of them singletons. The sequenced sample was PBMCs. These receptor sequences come from a man aged 25-45 years in good health and CMV-seropositive.

The gene calls are TRBV29-1 and TRBJ2-7; no firm D call. Germline values: CDR1 SQVTM, CDR2 ANQGSEA. The V and J ends lost 7 bases and 0 bases respectively, with 13 bases between them. The CDR3 extends over 13 amino acids. DNA of the CDR3: TGCAGCGCTAATACCCCTAGCTCCTACGAGCAGTACTTC. It is translated as CSANTPSSYEQYF.

The chain recombines TRBV18 with TRBJ2-7; D gene unclear. Germline V CDR1 and CDR2: KGHSH, LQKENI. V lost 4 bases and J 4 bases, leaving 11 bases between the germline ends. The length of the CDR3 is 13 residues. The CDR3 region has the DNA TGTGCCAGCTCACTTCGAGGAGATTACGAGCAGTACGTC. As protein: CASSLRGDYEQYV.

The rearrangement uses TRBV29-1 and TRBJ2-5; D perhaps matches TRBD1 (6 bases). The ends were cut back, 6 bases at V and 1 base at J, with 18 bases in the middle. The CDR3 is 15 amino acids. Germline V gene sequence: CDR1 SQVTM, CDR2 ANQGSEA. CDR3 residues: CSVLPATGRQETQYF. CDR3 coding DNA: TGCAGCGTCCTTCCCGCGACAGGTCGCCAAGAGACCCAGTACTTC.

This clone was picked up a small number of times. J is TRBJ2-2 and V is TRBV6-5; 9 bases align to TRBD1. CDR1 and CDR2 (germline): MNHEY, SVGAGI. This CDR3 is 12 amino acids long. With V trimmed by 5 bases and J by 12 bases, 4 bases remained unmatched. CDR3 sequence reads: CASSDGTGKLFF. The CDR3, as DNA: TGTGCCAGCAGTGATGGGACAGGGAAGCTGTTTTTT.

The CDR3 is CASSLGGGSLYEQYV. In DNA, the CDR3 is TGTGCCAGCAGCTTGGGGGGAGGATCACTTTACGAGCAGTACGTC. The chain uses TRBV5-6 and TRBJ2-7; tentative D call: TRBD2 (6 bases). This CDR3 region has 15 residues. Germline V CDR1 and CDR2: SGHDT, YYEEEE. Trimming stripped 0 bases from V and 4 bases from J, with 14 bases between.

This clone has a handful of counts. This chain uses TRBV27 with TRBJ1-1; 8 nucleotides agree with TRBD1. In germline, CDR1 is MNHEY, CDR2 SMNVEV (reference sequence). The CDR3 consists of 16 residues. J was trimmed by 2 bases and V by 2 bases; bases with no gene match: 7. The CDR3 loop reads CASSLGQGAFNTEAFF. The CDR3, as DNA: TGTGCCAGCAGTTTAGGGCAGGGGGCATTTAACACTGAAGCTTTCTTT.

This sequence joins TRBV5-4 and TRBJ1-2, with TRBD1 identical over 9 bases. Per the germline V gene, CDR1 is SGHNT and CDR2 is YYREEE (reference sequence). The CDR3 has 14 residues. The V segment lost 2 bases and the J segment 4 bases; nucleotides outside the gene matches: 3. The CDR3 spells CASSLGTGLYGYTF. The DNA of the CDR3 is TGTGCCAGCAGCTTAGGGACAGGGCTCTATGGCTACACCTTC.

The chain couples TRBV9 to TRBJ1-2; weak D call: TRBD1 (6 bases). The V end lost 0 bases, the J end lost 4 bases, and 16 bases lay between the germline ends. The CDR3 is 16 amino acids. The germline CDR1 and CDR2 sequences are SGDLS and YYNGEE. The CDR3, as DNA: TGTGCCAGCAGCGTAGATCCGGGACAACTTTTCTATGGCTACACCTTC. Translation: CASSVDPGQLFYGYTF.

The chain carries TRBV5-4 and TRBJ2-3; 14 bases are a match to TRBD2. The junction had 2 bases not matched to a gene; V was cut back by 4 bases and J by 1 base. Germline loops: CDR1 SGHNT, CDR2 YYREEE (reference sequence). CDR3 length: 16 amino acids. For the CDR3, the DNA is TGTGCCAGCAGCGCGGGACTAGCGGGGGGCACAGATACGCAGTATTTT. Its translation is CASSAGLAGGTDTQYF.

This sequence joins TRBV14 and TRBJ2-5, with D tentatively TRBD2 (6 bases). Germline V gene sequence: CDR1 SGHDN, CDR2 FVKESK. The V end was cut by 2 bases, the J end by 3 bases, with 13 bases between. The CDR3 has 15 residues. CDR3: CASSQPGVAEETQYF. Here the CDR3 DNA reads TGTGCCAGCAGCCAACCGGGGGTGGCTGAAGAGACCCAGTACTTC.

The chain carries TRBV5-1 and TRBJ1-5; 9 bases agree with TRBD1. Germline assignment: CDR1 SGHRS and CDR2 YFSETQ. Trimming removed 4 bases from V and 5 bases from J; junction bases left unmatched: 10. There are 16 residues in the CDR3. In DNA form, the CDR3 reads TGCGCCAGCAGCCAAGTCCCGGGACAGGGAGATCAGCCCCAGCATTTT. Translated, it gives CASSQVPGQGDQPQHF.

The V and J genes are TRBV5-6 and TRBJ1-2, with D possibly being TRBD1 (6 bases). The germline gives CDR1 SGHDT, CDR2 YYEEEE. The CDR3 totals 12 residues. The V gene lost 5 bases and the J gene lost 8 bases, with 13 bases spanning the gap. As DNA, the CDR3 is TGTGCCAGCAGTACAGGGTTTGGGGGCTACACCTTC. It specifies CASSTGFGGYTF.

The chain recombines TRBV2 with TRBJ2-7; weak D call: TRBD2 (6 bases). The V and J ends lost 6 bases and 4 bases respectively, with 10 bases between them. The CDR3 sequence is 12 residues long. Germline CDR1 and CDR2: SNHLY and FYNNEI. This CDR3 is CASSRDSYEQYV. CDR3 in DNA: TGTGCCAGCAGCAGGGACTCTTACGAGCAGTACGTC.

This clone showed up just once. V usage is TRBV5-5 and J usage is TRBJ1-6; 7 bases match TRBD1. The CDR3 is 18 amino acids. Trimming cost V 1 base and J 9 bases; bases outside gene matches: 16. Germline V gene lookup returns CDR1 SGHKS and CDR2 YYEKEE (reference sequence). CDR3 DNA sequence: TGTGCCAGCAGCTTGCGCCATGGAGAACAGGGGTGGGGTTCACCCCTCCACTTT. Translated: CASSLRHGEQGWGSPLHF.

This clone turned up a few times. The chain links TRBV5-4 to TRBJ2-3; TRBD2 might be the D (5 bases). Trimming removed 2 bases from V and 1 base from J, with 8 bases in between. The CDR3 length is 14 residues. Germline V gene lookup returns CDR1 SGHNT and CDR2 YYREEE (reference sequence). CDR3 in amino acids: CASSLSGGTDTQYF. DNA for the CDR3: TGTGCCAGCAGCTTATCCGGGGGCACAGATACGCAGTATTTT.

V gene TRBV7-9 combines with J gene TRBJ2-7; no reliable D call. Germline V gene data show CDR1 as SEHNR and CDR2 as FQNEAQ (reference sequence). Trimming stripped 8 bases from V and 5 bases from J, with 13 bases between. This CDR3 is 12 amino acids long. This chain's CDR3 is CASGPHINEQYF. CDR3 nucleotides: TGTGCCAGCGGCCCCCACATAAACGAGCAGTACTTC.

This chain uses TRBV6-4 with TRBJ1-5, with 8 positions matching TRBD1. Germline V gene sequence: CDR1 MRHNA, CDR2 SNTAGT. J gave up 4 bases and V 4 bases, and 15 bases lay outside the gene matches. This CDR3 has 18 amino acids. CDR3 sequence: CASSAVRPTQGVNQPQHF. The CDR3, as DNA: TGTGCCAGCAGTGCGGTCCGTCCGACACAGGGGGTTAATCAGCCCCAGCATTTT.

V usage is TRBV5-1 and J usage is TRBJ2-1, with TRBD1 as a possible D gene (7 bases). V was pared by 5 bases and J by 8 bases, with 20 bases between. This CDR3 has 15 residues. From germline, CDR1 is SGHRS and CDR2 YFSETQ. CDR3 amino acids: CASSAVAEGGDEQFF. The CDR3 coding sequence is TGCGCCAGCAGTGCCGTAGCGGAAGGGGGCGATGAGCAGTTCTTC. Full variable domain (rest looked up from reference TRBV5-1 and TRBJ2-1): KAGVTQTPRYLIKTRGQQVTLSCSPISGHRSVSWYQQTPGQGLQFLFEYFSETQRNKGNFPGRFSGRQFSNSRSEMNVSTLELGDSALYLCASSAVAEGGDEQFFGPGTRLTVL.

This clone was observed a single time. V usage is TRBV6-5 and J usage is TRBJ1-1; 7 positions agree with TRBD1. The V and J ends lost 4 bases and 3 bases, in that order; junction bases with no gene match: 2. Germline-derived CDR1 and CDR2 are MNHEY and SVGAGI. The CDR3 loop spans 13 amino acids. In DNA, the CDR3 is TGTGCCAGCAGTTCGGACAGGTACACTGAAGCTTTCTTT. Translation gives CASSSDRYTEAFF.

The CDR3, as DNA: TGTGCCAGCAGTGATGGACAGGCATGGGACACCGGGGAGCTGTTTTTT. This sequence encodes CASSDGQAWDTGELFF. The V gene is TRBV6-1, the J gene TRBJ2-2, with TRBD1 matching 7 bases. Germline V CDR1 and CDR2: MNHNS, SASEGT. The CDR3 extends over 16 amino acids. V was clipped by 3 bases and J by 3 bases; unmatched bases: 7.

This clone was recorded a few times. This chain uses TRBV2 with TRBJ1-1, with D unclear. This CDR3 contains 13 residues. The V gene lost 2 bases and the J gene lost 2 bases, with 6 bases spanning the gap. Germline V gene sequence: CDR1 SNHLY, CDR2 FYNNEI. The CDR3 sequence is CASSEQLNTEAFF. CDR3 bases: TGTGCCAGCAGTGAACAGTTAAACACTGAAGCTTTCTTT.

The CDR3 is CASSLGARDTQYF. The CDR3 DNA follows: TGCGCCAGCAGCTTGGGGGCCCGGGATACGCAGTATTTT. This chain connects TRBV5-1 to TRBJ2-3; D remains unclear. Germline V CDR1 and CDR2: SGHRS, YFSETQ. Trimming stripped 0 bases from V and 6 bases from J, with 8 bases between. This CDR3 is 13 amino acids long. Full variable domain (missing parts from reference TRBV5-1 and TRBJ2-3): KAGVTQTPRYLIKTRGQQVTLSCSPISGHRSVSWYQQTPGQGLQFLFEYFSETQRNKGNFPGRFSGRQFSNSRSEMNVSTLELGDSALYLCASSLGARDTQYFGPGTRLTVL.

This clone is a singleton in its sample. The chain couples TRBV4-2 to TRBJ2-6; D possibly corresponds to TRBD1 (6 bases). CDR3 length: 18 residues. Germline values: CDR1 LGHNA, CDR2 YNFKEQ. Trimming stripped 0 bases from V and 2 bases from J, with 14 bases between. The CDR3 nucleotides are TGTGCCAGCAGCCAAGAACAGGGTGTTGTGGCTGGGGCCAACGTCCTGACTTTC. Residues: CASSQEQGVVAGANVLTF.

This chain links TRBV21-1 with TRBJ2-5; the table's D call, TRBD2, has no DNA check behind it. TRBV21-1 corresponds to a pseudogene. There are 13 residues in the CDR3. The CDR3 DNA reads as TGTGCCAGCAGCATCGGGGGTGAGGAGACCCAGTACTTC. It is translated as CASSIGGEETQYF.

The V and J genes are TRBV5-1 and TRBJ2-1; no definite D call. The CDR3 extends over 15 amino acids. Germline V gene lookup returns CDR1 SGHRS and CDR2 YFSETQ. With 1 base removed from V and 0 bases from J, the gap between germline ends came to 8 bases. The CDR3: CASSLLQASYNEQFF. In nucleotides, the CDR3 is TGCGCCAGCAGCTTGTTGCAGGCCTCCTACAATGAGCAGTTCTTC.

The chain employs TRBV11-2 and TRBJ1-2; perhaps TRBD1 as D (5 bases). Germline V gene lookup returns CDR1 SGHAT and CDR2 FQNNGV. Trimming removed 4 bases from V and 8 bases from J, with 20 bases in between. This CDR3 has 15 amino acids. The CDR3 sequence: CASSSSPGGAMGYTF. Written as DNA, the CDR3 is TGTGCCAGCAGCTCATCCCCGGGGGGAGCTATGGGCTACACCTTC.

V is TRBV19 and J is TRBJ1-1, with D uncertain. With 0 bases removed from V and 5 bases from J, the gap between germline ends came to 7 bases. The CDR3 covers 13 residues. Per the germline V gene, CDR1 is LNHDA and CDR2 is SQIVND (reference sequence). CDR3 coding DNA: TGTGCCAGTAGTATAGAAGGCGGGACTGAAGCTTTCTTT. Protein product: CASSIEGGTEAFF.